The rows below give T cell receptor beta chains drawn from one sample of a study of T-cell memory formation after mild COVID-19. One entry per CDR3 protein, called by TCRdb with MiXCR from the 5' RACE reads. In the table there are roughly 200,000 distinct CDR3 sequences, 20% to 25% of which are singletons. The material sequenced was PBMCs or a T cell subset sorted from them (not recorded which). The receptors derive from an adult woman who had mild COVID-19 (a few samples of this study predate the infection). Cell type and time point are not known. CDR3s include the opening cysteine and the closing phenylalanine or tryptophan. A D gene is named only where the DNA matches it firmly. The size field is filled for only some rows; it gives once, few, many or a size class.

j_gene: TRBJ2-2
abundance: NA
d_gene: NA
v_gene: TRBV9
CDR3aa: CASSVVRTNTGELFF
CDR3nt: TGTGCCAGCAGCGTAGTCAGGACGAACACCGGGGAGCTGTTTTTT

j_gene: TRBJ2-1
abundance: NA
d_gene: TRBD1
v_gene: TRBV24-1
CDR3aa: CATSMDRANEQFF
CDR3nt: TGTGCCACCAGCATGGACAGGGCCAATGAGCAGTTCTTC

j_gene: TRBJ2-1
abundance: NA
d_gene: TRBD2
v_gene: TRBV12-5
CDR3aa: CASGLPSGIQNEQFF
CDR3nt: TGTGCTAGTGGTTTGCCTAGCGGGATTCAAAATGAGCAGTTCTTC

j_gene: TRBJ2-3
abundance: NA
d_gene: TRBD2
v_gene: TRBV7-9
CDR3aa: CASSPLAGENTDTQYF
CDR3nt: TGTGCCAGCAGCCCTCTAGCGGGGGAGAACACAGATACGCAGTATTTT

j_gene: TRBJ2-7
abundance: NA
d_gene: NA
v_gene: TRBV11-2
CDR3aa: CASSFGGSDYEQYF
CDR3nt: TGTGCCAGCAGCTTTGGAGGTTCAGACTACGAGCAGTACTTC

j_gene: TRBJ2-2
abundance: NA
d_gene: NA
v_gene: TRBV29-1
CDR3aa: CSAGQTGELFF
CDR3nt: TGCAGCGCTGGACAAACCGGGGAGCTGTTTTTT

j_gene: TRBJ1-1
abundance: NA
d_gene: TRBD1
v_gene: TRBV3-1
CDR3aa: CASSQGGTGMASTEAFF
CDR3nt: TGTGCCAGCAGCCAAGGTGGGACAGGGATGGCGAGCACTGAAGCTTTCTTT

j_gene: TRBJ1-1
abundance: NA
d_gene: NA
v_gene: TRBV12-5
CDR3aa: CASGSSGQSNTEAFF
CDR3nt: TGTGCTAGTGGTTCATCCGGACAGAGTAACACTGAAGCTTTCTTT

j_gene: TRBJ1-1
abundance: NA
d_gene: NA
v_gene: TRBV11-2
CDR3aa: CASSLDQGVEAFF
CDR3nt: TGTGCCAGCAGCTTAGATCAAGGGGTAGAAGCTTTCTTT

j_gene: TRBJ2-7
abundance: NA
d_gene: TRBD1
v_gene: TRBV18
CDR3aa: CASSPNALGQGERDYEQYF
CDR3nt: TGTGCCAGCTCACCAAACGCTTTAGGACAGGGGGAAAGGGATTACGAGCAGTACTTC

j_gene: TRBJ1-2
abundance: NA
d_gene: TRBD1
v_gene: TRBV20-1
CDR3aa: CSAREQGKVGYGYTF
CDR3nt: TGCAGTGCTAGAGAACAGGGGAAGGTTGGCTATGGCTACACCTTC

j_gene: TRBJ2-7
abundance: few
d_gene: NA
v_gene: TRBV7-8
CDR3aa: CASSLGYIGYEQYF
CDR3nt: TGTGCCAGCAGCTTAGGGTACATCGGCTACGAGCAGTACTTC

j_gene: TRBJ2-7
abundance: NA
d_gene: NA
v_gene: TRBV9
CDR3aa: CASSVGDNYEQYF
CDR3nt: TGTGCCAGCAGCGTAGGGGACAACTACGAGCAGTACTTC

j_gene: TRBJ2-7
abundance: few
d_gene: NA
v_gene: TRBV6-1
CDR3aa: CASSSRETYEQYF
CDR3nt: TGTGCCAGCAGCTCTAGGGAGACCTACGAGCAGTACTTC

j_gene: TRBJ2-1
abundance: few
d_gene: TRBD2
v_gene: TRBV9
CDR3aa: CASSANIAGGGYNEQFF
CDR3nt: TGTGCCAGCAGCGCAAACATAGCGGGAGGAGGGTACAATGAGCAGTTCTTC

j_gene: TRBJ2-7
abundance: NA
d_gene: NA
v_gene: TRBV7-2
CDR3aa: CASSLVLEQYF
CDR3nt: TGTGCCAGCAGCTTAGTACTCGAGCAGTACTTC

j_gene: TRBJ2-1
abundance: NA
d_gene: TRBD1
v_gene: TRBV20-1
CDR3aa: CSAKEGQGVNNEQLF
CDR3nt: TGCAGTGCAAAGGAAGGGCAGGGGGTTAACAATGAGCAGTTATTC

j_gene: TRBJ2-1
abundance: NA
d_gene: NA
v_gene: TRBV5-1
CDR3aa: CASSQFKHREQFF
CDR3nt: TGCGCCAGCAGCCAATTTAAACACAGGGAGCAGTTCTTC

j_gene: TRBJ2-7
abundance: few
d_gene: NA
v_gene: TRBV20-1
CDR3aa: CSASSTGTIINEQYF
CDR3nt: TGCAGTGCTAGTTCCACGGGAACGATTATCAACGAGCAGTACTTC

j_gene: TRBJ2-1
abundance: few
d_gene: TRBD2
v_gene: TRBV7-6
CDR3aa: CASTTPGLAGAEQFF
CDR3nt: TGTGCCAGCACGACCCCGGGACTAGCGGGAGCTGAGCAGTTCTTC

j_gene: TRBJ2-1
abundance: NA
d_gene: NA
v_gene: TRBV19
CDR3aa: CASSEWTHTINNEQFF
CDR3nt: TGTGCCAGTAGTGAGTGGACCCACACTATAAACAATGAGCAGTTCTTC

j_gene: TRBJ2-7
abundance: NA
d_gene: NA
v_gene: TRBV29-1
CDR3aa: CIVEDARRSSSYEQYF
CDR3nt: TGCATCGTTGAAGATGCTAGACGGAGTAGCTCCTACGAGCAGTACTTC

j_gene: TRBJ2-7
abundance: few
d_gene: NA
v_gene: TRBV24-1
CDR3aa: CATSDKKTYEQYF
CDR3nt: TGTGCCACCAGTGATAAGAAAACCTACGAGCAGTACTTC

j_gene: TRBJ2-2
abundance: few
d_gene: NA
v_gene: TRBV5-5
CDR3aa: CASSLSWGNTGELFF
CDR3nt: TGTGCCAGCAGCTTGTCGTGGGGGAACACCGGGGAGCTGTTTTTT

j_gene: TRBJ2-3
abundance: few
d_gene: TRBD2
v_gene: TRBV20-1
CDR3aa: CSARGLSGRGLRTDTQYF
CDR3nt: TGCAGTGCTAGAGGTCTCAGCGGGAGGGGGCTACGCACAGATACGCAGTATTTT

j_gene: TRBJ2-3
abundance: many
d_gene: TRBD1
v_gene: TRBV6-4
CDR3aa: CASSDTTGGTDTQYF
CDR3nt: TGTGCCAGCAGTGATACAACAGGGGGCACAGATACGCAGTATTTT

j_gene: TRBJ2-3
abundance: NA
d_gene: TRBD2
v_gene: TRBV9
CDR3aa: CASSRPTSGGTDTQYF
CDR3nt: TGTGCCAGCAGCCGTCCCACTAGCGGGGGCACAGATACGCAGTATTTT

j_gene: TRBJ2-3
abundance: NA
d_gene: TRBD2
v_gene: TRBV4-3
CDR3aa: CASSPQEGLDLPDTQYF
CDR3nt: TGCGCCAGCAGCCCGCAGGAGGGACTAGATTTGCCAGATACGCAGTATTTT

j_gene: TRBJ1-5
abundance: few
d_gene: NA
v_gene: TRBV12-3/TRBV12-4
CDR3aa: CASKDSGREGQPQHF
CDR3nt: TGTGCCAGTAAAGATTCGGGCAGGGAGGGTCAGCCCCAGCATTTT

j_gene: TRBJ1-2
abundance: few
d_gene: NA
v_gene: TRBV20-1
CDR3aa: CSARDQGYGYTF
CDR3nt: TGCAGTGCTAGAGATCAGGGGTATGGCTACACCTTC

j_gene: TRBJ2-7
abundance: once
d_gene: TRBD1
v_gene: TRBV7-6
CDR3aa: CASSPQPGTVLYEQYF
CDR3nt: TGTGCCAGCAGCCCCCAACCCGGGACAGTTCTCTACGAGCAGTACTTC

j_gene: TRBJ2-1
abundance: NA
d_gene: TRBD1
v_gene: TRBV7-9
CDR3aa: CASSFLRDRAYEQFF
CDR3nt: TGTGCCAGCAGCTTTTTGAGGGACAGGGCCTATGAGCAGTTCTTC

j_gene: TRBJ2-5
abundance: medium-sized
d_gene: NA
v_gene: TRBV6-5
CDR3aa: CASSYHLGLETQYF
CDR3nt: TGTGCCAGCAGTTACCACTTGGGTTTAGAGACCCAGTACTTC

j_gene: TRBJ2-7
abundance: NA
d_gene: TRBD2
v_gene: TRBV12-3/TRBV12-4
CDR3aa: CASRPGTSGNEDYEQYF
CDR3nt: TGTGCCAGCAGACCCGGGACTAGCGGGAACGAGGACTACGAGCAGTACTTC

j_gene: TRBJ2-1
abundance: few
d_gene: TRBD2
v_gene: TRBV5-1
CDR3aa: CASSFLISAGDNEQFF
CDR3nt: TGCGCCAGCAGCTTCCTGATTTCAGCGGGAGACAATGAGCAGTTCTTC

j_gene: TRBJ1-1
abundance: NA
d_gene: NA
v_gene: TRBV15
CDR3aa: CATSRTFGGKNTEAFF
CDR3nt: TGTGCCACCAGCAGAACTTTCGGGGGGAAAAACACTGAAGCTTTCTTT

j_gene: TRBJ2-1
abundance: few
d_gene: TRBD2
v_gene: TRBV5-6
CDR3aa: CASSLFAGGSYNEQFF
CDR3nt: TGTGCCAGCAGCTTGTTCGCGGGGGGATCATACAATGAGCAGTTCTTC

j_gene: TRBJ2-3
abundance: NA
d_gene: TRBD2
v_gene: TRBV4-3
CDR3aa: CASTSYGGEQYF
CDR3nt: TGCGCCAGCACCTCTTATGGGGGGGAGCAGTATTTT

j_gene: TRBJ1-2
abundance: NA
d_gene: NA
v_gene: TRBV29-1
CDR3aa: CSVDGQDPNYGYTF
CDR3nt: TGCAGCGTTGACGGCCAGGATCCTAACTATGGCTACACCTTC

j_gene: TRBJ2-1
abundance: NA
d_gene: TRBD2
v_gene: TRBV13
CDR3aa: CASSFGLAGGSSYNEQFF
CDR3nt: TGTGCCAGCAGCTTTGGGCTAGCGGGAGGTAGCTCCTACAATGAGCAGTTCTTC

j_gene: TRBJ2-2
abundance: NA
d_gene: TRBD2
v_gene: TRBV4-1
CDR3aa: CASSQDELAGGFTGELFF
CDR3nt: TGCGCCAGCAGCCAAGATGAACTAGCGGGGGGTTTTACCGGGGAGCTGTTTTTT

j_gene: TRBJ2-5
abundance: NA
d_gene: TRBD1
v_gene: TRBV13
CDR3aa: CASRDGTEETQYF
CDR3nt: TGTGCCAGCAGGGATGGGACAGAAGAGACCCAGTACTTC

j_gene: TRBJ1-5
abundance: NA
d_gene: TRBD1
v_gene: TRBV27
CDR3aa: CASSHLTGEISQPQHF
CDR3nt: TGTGCCAGCAGTCACCTTACAGGGGAGATCAGTCAGCCCCAGCATTTT

j_gene: TRBJ2-7
abundance: NA
d_gene: NA
v_gene: TRBV7-9
CDR3aa: CASSLESYEQYF
CDR3nt: TGTGCCAGCAGCTTAGAGAGCTACGAGCAGTACTTC

j_gene: TRBJ2-7
abundance: few
d_gene: NA
v_gene: TRBV20-1
CDR3aa: CSASILAVQTYEQYF
CDR3nt: TGCAGTGCTAGTATTCTGGCGGTTCAAACCTACGAGCAGTACTTC